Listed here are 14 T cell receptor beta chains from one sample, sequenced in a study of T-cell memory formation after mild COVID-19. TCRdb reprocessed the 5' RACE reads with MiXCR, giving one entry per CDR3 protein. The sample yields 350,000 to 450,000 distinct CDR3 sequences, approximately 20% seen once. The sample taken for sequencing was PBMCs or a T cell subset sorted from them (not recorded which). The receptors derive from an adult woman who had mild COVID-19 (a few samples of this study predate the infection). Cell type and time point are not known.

In DNA, the CDR3 is TGTGCCAGCAGTTACGGCGGAACCAACTCTGGAAACACCATATATTTT. Translation: CASSYGGTNSGNTIYF. The rearrangement uses TRBV6-5 and TRBJ1-3, with D unclear. The germline V gene has CDR1 MNHEY and CDR2 SVGAGI. V lost 2 bases to trimming and J lost 0 bases, with 11 bases between them. The CDR3 is 16 amino acids.

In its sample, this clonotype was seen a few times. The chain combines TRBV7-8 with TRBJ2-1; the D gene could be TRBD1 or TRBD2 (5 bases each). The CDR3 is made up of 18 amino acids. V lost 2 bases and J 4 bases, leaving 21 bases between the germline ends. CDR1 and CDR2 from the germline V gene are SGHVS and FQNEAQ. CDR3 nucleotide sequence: TGTGCCAGCAGCTTATTCATGGGGGAGTGGGGAAAATACAATGAGCAGTTCTTC. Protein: CASSLFMGEWGKYNEQFF.

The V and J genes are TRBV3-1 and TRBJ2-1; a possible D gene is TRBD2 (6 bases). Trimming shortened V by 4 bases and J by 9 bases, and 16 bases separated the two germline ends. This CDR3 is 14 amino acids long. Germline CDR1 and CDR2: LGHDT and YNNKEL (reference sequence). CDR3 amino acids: CASSRAEGSFEQFF. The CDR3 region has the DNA TGTGCCAGCAGCCGCGCGGAGGGCAGTTTTGAGCAGTTCTTC.

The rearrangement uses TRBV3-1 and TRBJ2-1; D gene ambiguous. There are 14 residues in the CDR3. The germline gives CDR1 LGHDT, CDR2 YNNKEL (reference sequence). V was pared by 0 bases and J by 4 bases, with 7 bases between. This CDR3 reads CASSQESEYNEQFF. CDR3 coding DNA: TGTGCCAGCAGCCAAGAGTCAGAATACAATGAGCAGTTCTTC.

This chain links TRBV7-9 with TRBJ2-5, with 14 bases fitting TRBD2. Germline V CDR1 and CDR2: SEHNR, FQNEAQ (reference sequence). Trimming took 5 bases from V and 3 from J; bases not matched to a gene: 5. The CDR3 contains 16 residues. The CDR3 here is CASSPPGLAGEETQYF. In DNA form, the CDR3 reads TGTGCCAGCAGCCCACCGGGACTAGCGGGGGAAGAGACCCAGTACTTC.

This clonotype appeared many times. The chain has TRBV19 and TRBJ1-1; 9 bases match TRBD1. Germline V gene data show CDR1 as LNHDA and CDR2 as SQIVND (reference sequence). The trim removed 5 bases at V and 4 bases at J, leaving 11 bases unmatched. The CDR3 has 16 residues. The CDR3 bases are TGTGCCAGTAGTCCGCAGGGTACGGGACAGGGCACTGAAGCTTTCTTT. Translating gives CASSPQGTGQGTEAFF. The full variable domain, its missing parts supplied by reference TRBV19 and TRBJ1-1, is DGGITQSPKYLFRKEGQNVTLSCEQNLNHDAMYWYRQDPGQGLRLIYYSQIVNDFQKGDIAEGYSVSREKKESFPLTVTSAQKNPTAFYLCASSPQGTGQGTEAFFGQGTRLTVV.

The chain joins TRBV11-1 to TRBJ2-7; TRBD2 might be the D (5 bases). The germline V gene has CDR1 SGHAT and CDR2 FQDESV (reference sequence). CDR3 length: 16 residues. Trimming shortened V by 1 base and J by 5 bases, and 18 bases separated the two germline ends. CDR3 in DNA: TGTGCCAGCAGCTTAGTACAGAGGGTCCTACCTCACGAGCAGTACTTC. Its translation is CASSLVQRVLPHEQYF. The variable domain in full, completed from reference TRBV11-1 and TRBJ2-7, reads EAEVAQSPRYKITEKSQAVAFWCDPISGHATLYWYRQILGQGPELLVQFQDESVVDDSQLPKDRFSAERLKGVDSTLKIQPAELGDSAMYLCASSLVQRVLPHEQYFGPGTRLTVT.

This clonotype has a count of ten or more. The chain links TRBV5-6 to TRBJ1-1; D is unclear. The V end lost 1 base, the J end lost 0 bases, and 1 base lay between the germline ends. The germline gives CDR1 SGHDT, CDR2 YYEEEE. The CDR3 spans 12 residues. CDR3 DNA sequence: TGTGCCAGCAGCTTGATGAACACTGAAGCTTTCTTT. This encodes CASSLMNTEAFF.

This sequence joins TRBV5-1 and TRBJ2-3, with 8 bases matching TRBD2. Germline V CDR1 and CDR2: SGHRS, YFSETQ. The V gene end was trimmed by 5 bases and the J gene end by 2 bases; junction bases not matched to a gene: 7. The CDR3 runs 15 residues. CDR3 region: CASRTAGGHTDTQYF. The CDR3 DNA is TGCGCCAGCAGAACCGCGGGGGGACACACAGATACGCAGTATTTT.

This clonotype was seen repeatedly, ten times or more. CDR3 in amino acids: CASSRGGGVYEQYF. CDR3 bases: TGCGCCAGCAGCCGCGGAGGAGGGGTATACGAGCAGTACTTC. The rearrangement joins TRBV4-1 to TRBJ2-7, with a possible D match to TRBD2 (6 bases). Germline V gene sequence: CDR1 MGHRA, CDR2 YSYEKL. The CDR3 runs to 14 residues. Trimming removed 4 bases from V and 4 bases from J, with 14 bases in between.

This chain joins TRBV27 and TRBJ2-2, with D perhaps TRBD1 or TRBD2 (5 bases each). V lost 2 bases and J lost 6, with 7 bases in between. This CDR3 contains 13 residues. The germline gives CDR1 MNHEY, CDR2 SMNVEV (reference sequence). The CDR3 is CASSLLGAGELFF. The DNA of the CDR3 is TGTGCCAGCAGTTTACTGGGGGCCGGGGAGCTGTTTTTT.

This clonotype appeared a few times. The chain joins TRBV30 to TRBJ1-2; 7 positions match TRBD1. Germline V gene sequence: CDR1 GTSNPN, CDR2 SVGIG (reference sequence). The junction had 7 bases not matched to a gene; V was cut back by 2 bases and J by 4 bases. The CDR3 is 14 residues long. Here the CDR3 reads CAWSKGTGAYGYTF. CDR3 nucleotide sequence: TGTGCCTGGAGTAAAGGAACAGGGGCCTATGGCTACACCTTC.

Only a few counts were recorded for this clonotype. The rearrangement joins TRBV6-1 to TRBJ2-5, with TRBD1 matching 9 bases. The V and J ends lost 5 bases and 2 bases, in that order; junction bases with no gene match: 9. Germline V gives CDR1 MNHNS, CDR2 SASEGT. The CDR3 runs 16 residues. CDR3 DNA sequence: TGTGCCAGCAGTTTTCGGACAGGGGCCTTTCAAGAGACCCAGTACTTC. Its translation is CASSFRTGAFQETQYF.

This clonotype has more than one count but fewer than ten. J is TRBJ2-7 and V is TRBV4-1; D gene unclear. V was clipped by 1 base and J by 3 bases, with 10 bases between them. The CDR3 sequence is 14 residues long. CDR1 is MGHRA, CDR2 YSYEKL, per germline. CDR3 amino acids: CASSQVGLSYEQYF. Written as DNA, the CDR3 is TGCGCCAGCAGCCAAGTCGGGCTAAGCTACGAGCAGTACTTC.